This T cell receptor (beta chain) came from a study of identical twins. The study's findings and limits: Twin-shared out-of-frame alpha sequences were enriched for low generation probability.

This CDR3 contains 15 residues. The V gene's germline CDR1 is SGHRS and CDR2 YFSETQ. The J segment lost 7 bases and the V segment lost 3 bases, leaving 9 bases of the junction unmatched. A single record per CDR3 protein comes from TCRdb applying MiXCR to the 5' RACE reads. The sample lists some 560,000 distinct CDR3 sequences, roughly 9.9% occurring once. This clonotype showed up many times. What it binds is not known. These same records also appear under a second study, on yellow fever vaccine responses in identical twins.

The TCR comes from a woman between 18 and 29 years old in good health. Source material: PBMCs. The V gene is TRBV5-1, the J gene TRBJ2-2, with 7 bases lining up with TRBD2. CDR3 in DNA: TGCGCCAGCAGCTACCGGGAGGCGGTCAGCGGGGAGCTGTTTTTT. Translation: CASSYREAVSGELFF.